What follows describes a single T cell receptor beta chain. The data originate from a study of blood T cell repertoires in COVID-19. As for the study in general: There were acute and convalescent COVID-19 samples, and they came from the United States, Italy and Spain. PBMCs, B-cell-depleted T cells, or T cells were the source of the cDNA or gDNA that made up the material.

Per the original methods: Amplification with reference gene primers provided the estimates of nucleated cell counts. Sequenced by immunoSEQ multiplex PCR; TCRdb stores in-frame clones only, minus some. V and J calls and clone size are copied from that table; D and trimming were computed from the DNA. The profile shows approximately 91,000 clones, 76% of them singletons. The sample comprised peripheral blood. This sequence originates from a man aged 65-85 years with acute or convalescent COVID-19.

DNA for the CDR3: TGCGCCAGCAGTGATGGGCCCTATAATTCACCCCTCCACTTT. It is translated as CASSDGPYNSPLHF. V gene TRBV10-2 combines with J gene TRBJ1-6; D gene uncertain. Germline CDR1 and CDR2: WSHSY and SAAADI. V shed 3 bases and J shed 2 bases, with 5 bases lying between them. The CDR3 is made up of 14 amino acids.